This T cell receptor (beta chain) was sequenced for a study of monozygotic twins with inflammatory bowel disease. TCRdb reprocessed the 5' RACE reads; each CDR3 protein has one entry and no DNA is given. The table counts roughly 300,000 distinct CDR3 sequences; roughly 5.3% lies in the top ten. There are 12 residues in the CDR3. CDR1 and CDR2 from the germline V gene are SGHRS and YFSETQ. This chain joins TRBV5-1 and TRBJ2-7. The sample taken for sequencing was blood. The receptor was isolated from a human donor with ulcerative colitis or Crohn's disease, or a healthy co-twin of an affected twin (not recorded which). CDR3 loop: CASSLEQYEQYF.